The clone carrying this TCR beta chain was picked up a small number of times. Its antigen remains unknown. On average, the one heparinised blood draw given by each donor was around 110 mL. Expressed TCRB transcripts got sequenced, as all isolated RNA was reverse transcribed. Libraries were prepared by immunoSEQ multiplex PCR; TCRdb keeps only in-frame clonotypes and omits some of them. The data contain about 150,000 clones, about a tenth of them seen just once; the ten biggest clones take up more than 0.45%. This record belongs to a study of beta chain features in type 1 diabetes. Study summary: Sorted cells from all samples, numbering about 99,000,000, were examined.

Study results and limitations: Insertion counts at VDJ junctions were lower in type 1 diabetes patients, who also showed more deletions there. A moderate, significant TCRB CDR3 shortening appeared in type 1 diabetes across four CD4+ subsets. PCR might pick shorter templates more often, in the same way for patients and controls.

This CDR3 has 15 residues. CDR1 SGHTA and CDR2 FQGTGA come from the germline V gene. V shed 1 base and J shed 5 bases, with 14 bases lying between them. The sample consisted of central memory CD4+ T cells from blood. The rearrangement links TRBV7-3 to TRBJ2-5; possibly TRBD1 for D (5 bases). The receptor's source is a man aged 25 to 45 with type 1 diabetes. The CDR3 sequence: CASSLNGAARETQYF. The CDR3 nucleotides read TGTGCCAGCAGCTTAAATGGGGCCGCAAGGGAGACCCAGTACTTC.